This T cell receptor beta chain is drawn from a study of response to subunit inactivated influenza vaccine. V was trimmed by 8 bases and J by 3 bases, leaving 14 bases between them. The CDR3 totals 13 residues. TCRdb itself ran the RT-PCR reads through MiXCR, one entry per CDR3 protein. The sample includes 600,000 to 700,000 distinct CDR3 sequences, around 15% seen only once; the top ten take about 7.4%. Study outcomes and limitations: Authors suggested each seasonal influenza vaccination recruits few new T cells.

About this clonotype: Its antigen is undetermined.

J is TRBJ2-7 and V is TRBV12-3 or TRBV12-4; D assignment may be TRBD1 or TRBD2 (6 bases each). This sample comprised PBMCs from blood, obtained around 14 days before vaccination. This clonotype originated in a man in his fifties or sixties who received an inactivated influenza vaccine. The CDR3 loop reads CASRIGGGYEQYF. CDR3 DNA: TGTGCCAGCCGCATCGGAGGGGGCTACGAGCAGTACTTC.